Below, 5 T cell receptor beta chains from the same sample are listed, as sequenced in a study of T cells in Graves' hyperthyroidism and ophthalmopathy. Amplification of TCR beta CDR3 regions used RNA as the template. Researchers ran a first-round RT-PCR on the TCR CDR3 using the HTBI primer set. TCRdb processed the multiplex PCR reads anew with MiXCR; each CDR3 protein has one entry. The sample lists 240,000 or so distinct CDR3 sequences, about 16% occurring once. What was sequenced was blood. These receptors were obtained from a woman under 30 with Graves' ophthalmopathy.

The sample holds many counts of this clonotype. V is TRBV6-1 and J is TRBJ2-3, with TRBD2 identical over 10 bases. This CDR3 comprises 16 residues. Per the germline V gene, CDR1 is MNHNS and CDR2 is SASEGT. J was trimmed by 3 bases and V by 6 bases; bases with no gene match: 9. The CDR3 reads CASRQSAGGRTDTQYF. The CDR3 DNA sequence: TGTGCCAGCAGACAGTCAGCGGGAGGGCGTACAGATACGCAGTATTTT.

The sample holds one count of this clonotype. The V and J genes are TRBV29-1 and TRBJ1-6; D gene uncertain. Per germline, CDR1 SQVTM and CDR2 ANQGSEA. Trimming took 4 bases from V and 7 from J, leaving 11 bases between them. The CDR3 has 13 residues. The CDR3 spells CSVADRENSPLHF. Written as DNA, the CDR3 is TGCAGCGTTGCGGATCGGGAGAATTCACCCCTCCACTTT. The full variable domain, completed using reference TRBV29-1 and TRBJ1-6, is SAVISQKPSRDICQRGTSLTIQCQVDSQVTMMFWYRQQPGQSLTLIATANQGSEATYESGFVIDKFPISRPNLTFSTLTVSNMSPEDSSIYLCSVADRENSPLHFGNGTRLTVT.

In the case of this clonotype: A single base separates this from a much larger clone, so it may be a read error. The chain employs TRBV3-1 and TRBJ2-7; D possibly corresponds to TRBD2 (5 bases). Germline CDR1 is LGHDT and CDR2 is YNNKEL (reference sequence). The CDR3 contains 11 residues. CDR3 nucleotides: TGTGCCATCCGGTCTGGTAGCGAGCAGTGCTTC. Encoded protein: CAIRSGSEQCF.

This clonotype has at least ten counts. The chain links TRBV7-8 to TRBJ2-7; TRBD2 matches 10 bases. The CDR3 spans 16 residues. V shed 1 base, J shed 5 bases, and the junction held 8 bases outside the gene matches. Germline V gene lookup returns CDR1 SGHVS and CDR2 FQNEAQ. CDR3 amino acids: CASSLGVAGGSNEQYF. CDR3 nucleotide sequence: TGTGCCAGCAGCTTAGGGGTAGCGGGAGGTAGCAACGAGCAGTACTTC.

The sample holds many counts of this clonotype. The chain employs TRBV7-9 and TRBJ1-1, with unresolved D. Trimming took 5 bases from V and 4 from J, leaving 11 bases between them. Germline assignment: CDR1 SEHNR and CDR2 FQNEAQ (reference sequence). The CDR3 has 13 residues. CDR3 in DNA: TGTGCCAGCAGCCTTATCCGGGGCACTGAAGCTTTCTTT. Translation gives CASSLIRGTEAFF.